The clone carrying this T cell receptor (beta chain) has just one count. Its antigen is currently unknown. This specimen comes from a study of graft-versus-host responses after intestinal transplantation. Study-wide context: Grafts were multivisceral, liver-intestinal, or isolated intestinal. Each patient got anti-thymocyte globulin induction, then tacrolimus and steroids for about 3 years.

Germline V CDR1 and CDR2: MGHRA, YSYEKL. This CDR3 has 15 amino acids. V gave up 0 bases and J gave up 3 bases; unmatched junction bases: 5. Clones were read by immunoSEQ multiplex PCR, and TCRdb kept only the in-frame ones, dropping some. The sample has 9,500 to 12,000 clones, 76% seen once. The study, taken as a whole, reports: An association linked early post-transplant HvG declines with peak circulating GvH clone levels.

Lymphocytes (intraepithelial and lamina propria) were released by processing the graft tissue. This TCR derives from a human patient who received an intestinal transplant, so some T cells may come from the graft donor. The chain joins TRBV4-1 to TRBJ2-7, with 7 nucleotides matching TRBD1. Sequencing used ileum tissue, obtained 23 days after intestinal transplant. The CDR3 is CASSQDWDSNYEQYF. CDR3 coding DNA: TGCGCCAGCAGCCAAGATTGGGACAGCAACTACGAGCAGTACTTC.